A selection of T cell receptor beta chains follows, all from one sample in a study of blood T cell repertoires in COVID-19. Profiled with immunoSEQ multiplex PCR; TCRdb holds only in-frame clones, not every one. The sample carries around 190,000 clones, 75% to 85% recorded once. Material: PBMCs or T cells enriched from blood (not recorded which). The source of these receptors is a man aged 35 to 55 who had recovered from COVID-19. Both conserved end residues are trimmed from each CDR3.

v_gene	j_gene	CDR3aa
TRBV12-5	TRBJ2-1	ASGLSTRDRPSYNEQF
TRBV29-1	TRBJ1-2	SVEGQGYGYT
TRBV5-8	TRBJ1-5	ASSLDRGNNQPQH
TRBV7-2	TRBJ2-1	ASSSNPGQYNEQF
TRBV11-1	TRBJ1-1	ASSFLPGTKGEAF
TRBV3-1/TRBV3-2	TRBJ1-3	ASRRGYQSGNTIY
TRBV18	TRBJ2-1	ASSLRTGSSYNEQF
TRBV6-5	TRBJ1-1	ASSYSSGVAEAF
TRBV6-5	TRBJ2-3	ASRGDFAQTRTQY
TRBV5-4	TRBJ1-2	ASMDRAVSYSGSDT
TRBV23-1	TRBJ2-7	ASSQSTRYEQY
TRBV2	TRBJ2-7	ASKLDGTPAYEQY
TRBV19	TRBJ1-3	ASSARFDRTGNTIY
TRBV13	TRBJ1-3	ASSNPGEGNTIY
TRBV7-9	TRBJ1-1	ASSLKKTGILNTEAF
TRBV7-2	TRBJ2-5	ASSLNLAGVETQY
TRBV7-3	TRBJ2-1	ASSFLQGNEQF
TRBV7-9	TRBJ2-1	ASSLPPRLAGFYNEQF
TRBV6-5	TRBJ2-2	ASSWGGPGELF
TRBV5-1	TRBJ1-3	ASSDGTAGNTIY
TRBV12-2	TRBJ2-1	ASRLGAERSSYNEQF
TRBV24-1	TRBJ1-2	ATSDLNRGVGYT
TRBV11-2	TRBJ2-5	ASSFRLAGAQETQY
TRBV4-2	TRBJ2-1	ASSPDRGTSSYNEQF
TRBV3-1/TRBV3-2	TRBJ2-1	ASSQYRGTRSSEQF
TRBV6-5	TRBJ1-2	ASSSTTGGEHGYT
TRBV19	TRBJ2-5	ASSIGSGGARAETQY